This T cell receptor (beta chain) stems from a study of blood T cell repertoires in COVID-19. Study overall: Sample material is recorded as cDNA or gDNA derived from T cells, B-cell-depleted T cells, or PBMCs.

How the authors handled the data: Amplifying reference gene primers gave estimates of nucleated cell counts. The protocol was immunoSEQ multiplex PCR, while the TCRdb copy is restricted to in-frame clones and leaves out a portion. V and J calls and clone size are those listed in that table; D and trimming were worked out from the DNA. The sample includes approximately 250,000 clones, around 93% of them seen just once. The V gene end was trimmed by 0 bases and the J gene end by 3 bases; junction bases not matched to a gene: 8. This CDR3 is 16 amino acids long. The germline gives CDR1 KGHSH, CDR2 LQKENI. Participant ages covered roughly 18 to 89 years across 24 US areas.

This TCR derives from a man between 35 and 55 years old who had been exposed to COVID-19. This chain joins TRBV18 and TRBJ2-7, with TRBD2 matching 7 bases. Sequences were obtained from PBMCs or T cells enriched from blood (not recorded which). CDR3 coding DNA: TGTGCCAGCTCACCACCGAGGGGAGGGGCCCACTACGAGCAGTACTTC. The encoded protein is CASSPPRGGAHYEQYF.